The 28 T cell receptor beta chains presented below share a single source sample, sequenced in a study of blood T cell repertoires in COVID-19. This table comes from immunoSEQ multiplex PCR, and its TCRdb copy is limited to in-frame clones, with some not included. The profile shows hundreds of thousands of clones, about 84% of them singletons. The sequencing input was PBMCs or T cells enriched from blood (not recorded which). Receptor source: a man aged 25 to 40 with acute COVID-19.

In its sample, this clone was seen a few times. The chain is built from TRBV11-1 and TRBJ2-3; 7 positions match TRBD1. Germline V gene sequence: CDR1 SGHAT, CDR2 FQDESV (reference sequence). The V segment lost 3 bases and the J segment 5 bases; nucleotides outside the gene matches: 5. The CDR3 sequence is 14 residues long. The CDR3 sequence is CASSFDRAGDTQYF. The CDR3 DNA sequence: TGTGCCAGCAGCTTCGACAGGGCGGGAGATACGCAGTATTTT.

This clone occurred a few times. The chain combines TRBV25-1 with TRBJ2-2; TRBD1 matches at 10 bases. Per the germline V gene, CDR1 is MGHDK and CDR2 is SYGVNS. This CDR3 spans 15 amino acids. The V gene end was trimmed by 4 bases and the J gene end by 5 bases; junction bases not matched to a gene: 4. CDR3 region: CASSVTGGETGELFF. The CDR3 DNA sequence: TGTGCCAGCAGTGTGACAGGGGGCGAAACCGGGGAGCTGTTTTTT. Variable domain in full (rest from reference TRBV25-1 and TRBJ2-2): EADIYQTPRYLVIGTGKKITLECSQTMGHDKMYWYQQDPGMELHLIHYSYGVNSTEKGDLSSESTVSRIRTEHFPLTLESARPSHTSQYLCASSVTGGETGELFFGEGSRLTVL.

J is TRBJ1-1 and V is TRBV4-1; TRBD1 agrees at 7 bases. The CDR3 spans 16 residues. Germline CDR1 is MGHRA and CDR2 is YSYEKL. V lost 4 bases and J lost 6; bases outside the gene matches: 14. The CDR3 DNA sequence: TGCGCCAGCAGCCCGCGGGACAGAACGGGGGGGGCTGAAGCTTTCTTT. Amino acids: CASSPRDRTGGAEAFF.

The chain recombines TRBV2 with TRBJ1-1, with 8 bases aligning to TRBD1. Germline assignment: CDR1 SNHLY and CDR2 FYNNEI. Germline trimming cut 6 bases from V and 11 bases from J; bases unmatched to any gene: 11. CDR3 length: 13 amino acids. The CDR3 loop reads CASRENTGGSAFF. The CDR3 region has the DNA TGTGCCAGCAGGGAAAATACAGGGGGTAGCGCTTTCTTT.

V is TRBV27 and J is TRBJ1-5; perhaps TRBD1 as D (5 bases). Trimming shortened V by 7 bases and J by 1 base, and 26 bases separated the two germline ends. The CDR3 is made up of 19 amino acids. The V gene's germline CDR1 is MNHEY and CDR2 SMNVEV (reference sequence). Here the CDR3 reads CASILPRRGLWRSNQPQHF. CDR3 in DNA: TGTGCCAGCATCCTTCCGAGGCGGGGGTTGTGGAGAAGCAATCAGCCCCAGCATTTT.

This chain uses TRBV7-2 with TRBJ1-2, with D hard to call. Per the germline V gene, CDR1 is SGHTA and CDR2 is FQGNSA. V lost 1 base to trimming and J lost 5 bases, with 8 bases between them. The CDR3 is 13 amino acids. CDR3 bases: TGTGCCAGCAGCTTAGGTGGTAGTTATGGCTACACCTTC. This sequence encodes CASSLGGSYGYTF. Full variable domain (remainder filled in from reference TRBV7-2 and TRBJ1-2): GAGVSQSPSNKVTEKGKDVELRCDPISGHTALYWYRQSLGQGLEFLIYFQGNSAPDKSGLPSDRFSAERTGGSVSTLTIQRTQQEDSAVYLCASSLGGSYGYTFGSGTRLTVV.

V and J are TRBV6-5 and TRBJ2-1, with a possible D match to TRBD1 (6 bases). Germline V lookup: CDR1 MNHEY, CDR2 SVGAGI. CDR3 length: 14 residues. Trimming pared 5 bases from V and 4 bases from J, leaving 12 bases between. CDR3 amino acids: CASSTGTLYNEQFF. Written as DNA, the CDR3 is TGTGCCAGCAGTACCGGGACACTGTACAATGAGCAGTTCTTC.

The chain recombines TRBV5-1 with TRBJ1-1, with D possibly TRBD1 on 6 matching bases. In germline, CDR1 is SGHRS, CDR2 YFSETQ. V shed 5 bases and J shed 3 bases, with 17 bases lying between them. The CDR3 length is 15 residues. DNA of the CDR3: TGCGCCAGCAGTTACTACAGGGCGGAAGACACTGAAGCTTTCTTT. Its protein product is CASSYYRAEDTEAFF.

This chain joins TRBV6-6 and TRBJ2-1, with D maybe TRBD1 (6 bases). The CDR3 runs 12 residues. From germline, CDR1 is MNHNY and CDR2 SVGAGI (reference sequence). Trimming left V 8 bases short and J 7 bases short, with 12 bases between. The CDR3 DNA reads TGTGCCAGCGGCCAGGGGTTGAATGAGCAGTTCTTC. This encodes CASGQGLNEQFF.

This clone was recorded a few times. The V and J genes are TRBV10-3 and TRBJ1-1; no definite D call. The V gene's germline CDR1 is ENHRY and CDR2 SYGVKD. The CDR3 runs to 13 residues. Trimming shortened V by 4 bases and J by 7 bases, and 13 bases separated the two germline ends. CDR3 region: CAISATILGEAFF. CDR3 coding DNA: TGTGCCATCAGTGCCACTATCCTGGGTGAAGCTTTCTTT.

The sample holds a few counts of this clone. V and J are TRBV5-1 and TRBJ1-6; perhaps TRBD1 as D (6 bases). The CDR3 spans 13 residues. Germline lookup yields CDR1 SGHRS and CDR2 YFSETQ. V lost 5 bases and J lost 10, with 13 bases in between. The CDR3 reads CASSATGNSPLHF. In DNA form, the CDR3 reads TGCGCCAGCAGTGCTACAGGGAACTCACCCCTCCACTTT. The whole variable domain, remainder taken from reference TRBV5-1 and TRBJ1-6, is KAGVTQTPRYLIKTRGQQVTLSCSPISGHRSVSWYQQTPGQGLQFLFEYFSETQRNKGNFPGRFSGRQFSNSRSEMNVSTLELGDSALYLCASSATGNSPLHFGNGTRLTVT.

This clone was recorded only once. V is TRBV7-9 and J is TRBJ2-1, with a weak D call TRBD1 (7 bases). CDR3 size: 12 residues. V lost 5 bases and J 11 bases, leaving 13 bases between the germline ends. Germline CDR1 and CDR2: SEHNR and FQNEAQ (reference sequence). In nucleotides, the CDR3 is TGTGCCAGCAGCGCGACAGGGAGGAAGCAGTTCTTC. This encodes CASSATGRKQFF.

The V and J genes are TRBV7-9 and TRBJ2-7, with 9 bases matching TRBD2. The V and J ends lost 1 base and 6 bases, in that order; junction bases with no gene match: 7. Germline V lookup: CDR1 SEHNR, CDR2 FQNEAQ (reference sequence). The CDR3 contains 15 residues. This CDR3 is CASSLGSAGGREQYF. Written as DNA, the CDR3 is TGTGCCAGCAGCTTAGGAAGCGCGGGGGGGCGCGAGCAGTACTTC.

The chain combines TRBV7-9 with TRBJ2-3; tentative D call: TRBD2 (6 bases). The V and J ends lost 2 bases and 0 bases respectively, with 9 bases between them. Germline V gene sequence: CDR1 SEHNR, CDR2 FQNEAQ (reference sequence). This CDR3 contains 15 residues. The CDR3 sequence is CASSLMAGSTDTQYF. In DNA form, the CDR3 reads TGTGCCAGCAGCTTAATGGCGGGGAGCACAGATACGCAGTATTTT.

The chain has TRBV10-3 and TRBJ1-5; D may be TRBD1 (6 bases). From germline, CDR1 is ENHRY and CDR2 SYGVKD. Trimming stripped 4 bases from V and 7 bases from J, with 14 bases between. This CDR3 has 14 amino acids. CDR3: CAISVIGGYQPQHF. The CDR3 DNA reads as TGTGCCATCAGTGTGATAGGGGGATACCAGCCCCAGCATTTT.

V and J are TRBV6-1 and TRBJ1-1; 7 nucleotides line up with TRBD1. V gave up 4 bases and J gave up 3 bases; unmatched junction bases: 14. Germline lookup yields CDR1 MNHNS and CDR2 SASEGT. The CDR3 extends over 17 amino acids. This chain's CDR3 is CASSVLLGQPLDTEAFF. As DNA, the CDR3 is TGTGCCAGCAGTGTCCTCCTGGGACAGCCCTTGGACACTGAAGCTTTCTTT.

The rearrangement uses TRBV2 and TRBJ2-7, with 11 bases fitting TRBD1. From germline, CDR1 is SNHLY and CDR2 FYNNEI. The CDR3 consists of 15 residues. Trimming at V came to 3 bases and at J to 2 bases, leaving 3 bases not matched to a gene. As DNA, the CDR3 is TGTGCCAGCAGTGAGGACAGGGGGCGTGCCTACGAGCAGTACTTC. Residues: CASSEDRGRAYEQYF.

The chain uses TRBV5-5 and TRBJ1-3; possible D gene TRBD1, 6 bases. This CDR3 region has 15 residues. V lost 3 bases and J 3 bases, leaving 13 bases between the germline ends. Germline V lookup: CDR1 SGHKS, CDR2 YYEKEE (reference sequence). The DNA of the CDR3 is TGTGCCAGCAGCTCACAGGGCCCGGGTGGAAACACCATATATTTT. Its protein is CASSSQGPGGNTIYF.

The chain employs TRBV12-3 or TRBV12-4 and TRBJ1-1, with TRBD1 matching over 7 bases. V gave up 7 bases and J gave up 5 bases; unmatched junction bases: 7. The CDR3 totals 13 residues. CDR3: CASIQGVRTEAFF. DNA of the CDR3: TGTGCCAGCATCCAGGGGGTCCGTACTGAAGCTTTCTTT.

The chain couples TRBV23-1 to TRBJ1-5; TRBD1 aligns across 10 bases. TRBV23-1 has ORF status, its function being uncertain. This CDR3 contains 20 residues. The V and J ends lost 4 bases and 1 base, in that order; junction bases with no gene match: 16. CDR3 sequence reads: CASSPIGDRGNAGSNQPQHF. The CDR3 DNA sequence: TGCGCCAGCAGTCCAATAGGGGACAGGGGCAACGCGGGGAGCAATCAGCCCCAGCATTTT.

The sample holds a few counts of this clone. This chain's CDR3 is CASSVYWGRETQYF. The CDR3 DNA is TGTGCCAGCAGCGTATATTGGGGCCGGGAGACCCAGTACTTC. This chain links TRBV9 with TRBJ2-5, with D possibly TRBD1 on 5 matching bases. Germline CDR1 and CDR2: SGDLS and YYNGEE. This CDR3 has 14 residues. Trimming removed 1 base at V and 5 bases at J, with 12 bases between.

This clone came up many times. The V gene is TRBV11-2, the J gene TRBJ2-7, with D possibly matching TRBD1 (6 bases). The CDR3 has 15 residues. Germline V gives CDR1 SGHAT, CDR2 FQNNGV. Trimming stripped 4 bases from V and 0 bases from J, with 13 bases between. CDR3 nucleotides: TGTGCCAGCAGCTCGAACGGACAGCTCTCCTACGAGCAGTACTTC. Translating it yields CASSSNGQLSYEQYF. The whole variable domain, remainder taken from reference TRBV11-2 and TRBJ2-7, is EAGVAQSPRYKIIEKRQSVAFWCNPISGHATLYWYQQILGQGPKLLIQFQNNGVVDDSQLPKDRFSAERLKGVDSTLKIQPAKLEDSAVYLCASSSNGQLSYEQYFGPGTRLTVT.

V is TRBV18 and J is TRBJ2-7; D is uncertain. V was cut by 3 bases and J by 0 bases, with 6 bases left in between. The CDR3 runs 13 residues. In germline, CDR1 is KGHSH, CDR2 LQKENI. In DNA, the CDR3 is TGTGCCAGCTCACCCGACAACTCCTACGAGCAGTACTTC. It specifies CASSPDNSYEQYF.

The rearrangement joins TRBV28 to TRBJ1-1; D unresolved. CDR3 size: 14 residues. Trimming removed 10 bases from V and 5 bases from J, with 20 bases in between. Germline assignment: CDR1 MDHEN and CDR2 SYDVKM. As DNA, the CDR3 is TGTGCCACCTCCCGGCAGGTGGAAATAACTGAAGCTTTCTTT. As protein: CATSRQVEITEAFF. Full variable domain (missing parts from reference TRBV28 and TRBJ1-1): DVKVTQSSRYLVKRTGEKVFLECVQDMDHENMFWYRQDPGLGLRLIYFSYDVKMKEKGDIPEGYSVSREKKERFSLILESASTNQTSMYLCATSRQVEITEAFFGQGTRLTVV.

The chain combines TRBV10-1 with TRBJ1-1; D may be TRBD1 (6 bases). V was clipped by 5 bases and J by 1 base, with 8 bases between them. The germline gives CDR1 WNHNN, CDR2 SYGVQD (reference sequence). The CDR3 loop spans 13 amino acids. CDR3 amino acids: CASSMGQNTEAFF. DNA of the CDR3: TGCGCCAGCAGTATGGGACAGAACACTGAAGCTTTCTTT.

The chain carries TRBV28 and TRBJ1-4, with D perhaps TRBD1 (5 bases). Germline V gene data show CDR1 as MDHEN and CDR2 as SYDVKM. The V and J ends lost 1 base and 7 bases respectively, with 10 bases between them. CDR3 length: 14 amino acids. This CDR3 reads CASSLFGGGEKLFF. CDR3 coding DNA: TGTGCCAGCAGTTTATTCGGGGGGGGTGAAAAACTGTTTTTT.

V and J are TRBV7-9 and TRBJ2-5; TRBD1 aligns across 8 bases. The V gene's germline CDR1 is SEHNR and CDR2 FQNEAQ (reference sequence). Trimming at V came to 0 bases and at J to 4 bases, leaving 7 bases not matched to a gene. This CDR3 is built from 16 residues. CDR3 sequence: CASSLAIGRGRETQYF. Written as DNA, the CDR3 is TGTGCCAGCAGCTTAGCGATTGGCAGGGGGCGAGAGACCCAGTACTTC.

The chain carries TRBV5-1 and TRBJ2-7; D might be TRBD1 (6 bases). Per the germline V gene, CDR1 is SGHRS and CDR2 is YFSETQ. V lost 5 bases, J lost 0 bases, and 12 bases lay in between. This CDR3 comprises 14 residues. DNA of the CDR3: TGCGCCAGCAGTTCCGACAGGATCTCCTACGAGCAGTACTTC. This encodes CASSSDRISYEQYF. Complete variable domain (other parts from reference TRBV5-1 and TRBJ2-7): KAGVTQTPRYLIKTRGQQVTLSCSPISGHRSVSWYQQTPGQGLQFLFEYFSETQRNKGNFPGRFSGRQFSNSRSEMNVSTLELGDSALYLCASSSDRISYEQYFGPGTRLTVT.